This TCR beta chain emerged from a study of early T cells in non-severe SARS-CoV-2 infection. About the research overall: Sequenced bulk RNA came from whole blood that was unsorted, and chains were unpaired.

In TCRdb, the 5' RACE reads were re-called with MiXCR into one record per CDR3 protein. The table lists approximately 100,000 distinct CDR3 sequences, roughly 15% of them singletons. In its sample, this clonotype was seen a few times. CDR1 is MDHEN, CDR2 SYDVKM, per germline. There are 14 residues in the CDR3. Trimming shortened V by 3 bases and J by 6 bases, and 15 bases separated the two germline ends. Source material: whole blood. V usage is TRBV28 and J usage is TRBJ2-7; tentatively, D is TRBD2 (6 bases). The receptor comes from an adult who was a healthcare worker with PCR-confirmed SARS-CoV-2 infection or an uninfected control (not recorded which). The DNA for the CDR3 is TGTGCCAGCAGTTTGAGGGGTCGGGGGACCGAGCAGTACTTC. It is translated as CASSLRGRGTEQYF.